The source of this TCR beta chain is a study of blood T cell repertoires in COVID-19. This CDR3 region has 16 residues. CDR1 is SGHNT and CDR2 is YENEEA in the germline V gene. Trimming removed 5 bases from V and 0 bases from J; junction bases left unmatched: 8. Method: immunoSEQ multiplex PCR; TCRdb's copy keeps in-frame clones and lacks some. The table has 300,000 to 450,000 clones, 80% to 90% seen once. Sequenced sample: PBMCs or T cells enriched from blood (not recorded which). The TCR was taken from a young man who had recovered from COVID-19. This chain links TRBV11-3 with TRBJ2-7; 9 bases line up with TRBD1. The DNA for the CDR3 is TGTGCCAGCAGCCTGGGGACAGGGATTAGCTCCTACGAGCAGTACTTC. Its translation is CASSLGTGISSYEQYF.